This TCR beta chain was captured by sequencing in a study of blood T cell repertoires in COVID-19. Across the study: Samples taken during acute and convalescent COVID-19 were collected in the United States, Italy and Spain.

The CDR3 is 15 residues long. The germline V gene encodes CDR1 MNHEY and CDR2 SVGAGI. Trimming removed 2 bases from V and 12 bases from J; junction bases left unmatched: 11. In the study's own analysis: By means of reference gene primer amplification, nucleated cell counts were estimated. The method was immunoSEQ multiplex PCR; TCRdb's version includes in-frame clones alone and lacks a portion of them. From that table come the V and J calls and clone size; the DNA was used to work out D and trimming. The profile shows 350,000 to 550,000 clones, 75% to 90% of them singletons. All enrollees were roughly 18 to 95 years old and from approximately 25 US areas.

Specimen: PBMCs or T cells enriched from blood (not recorded which). This TCR came from a man aged 30 to 39 who had recovered from COVID-19. This chain connects TRBV6-5 to TRBJ2-4, with 9 bases fitting TRBD1. The DNA for the CDR3 is TGTGCCAGCAGTTACACAGGGGGCCGCATAGGGGATCAGTACTTC. Translated: CASSYTGGRIGDQYF.